This T cell receptor (beta chain) came from a study of cytomegalovirus exposure and HLA in healthy donors. It was healthy bone marrow donors who served as donors. A multiplex PCR was run with 60 Vbeta primers and 13 Jbeta primers. TCRdb keeps only in-frame clones here, not all; method: immunoSEQ multiplex PCR. The sample lists about 120,000 clones; around 84% were seen once. This CDR3 spans 15 amino acids. V lost 5 bases, J lost 7 bases, and 7 bases stayed unmatched. Germline lookup yields CDR1 SGHNT and CDR2 YYREEE (reference sequence). Whole-study results and caveats: Earlier analysis yielded a pattern in which most TCR beta V segments were productive about 90% or about 30% of the time.

A remark on this clone: Its antigen is not identified.

This clonotype was sampled from a man aged 30 to 39 in good health and CMV-seropositive. This chain joins TRBV5-4 and TRBJ2-1; 12 bases fit TRBD2. Sequencing was performed on PBMCs. The CDR3 region has the DNA TGTGCCAGCAGACCTGGACTAGCGGGACCTAATGAGCAGTTCTTC. Encoded protein: CASRPGLAGPNEQFF.